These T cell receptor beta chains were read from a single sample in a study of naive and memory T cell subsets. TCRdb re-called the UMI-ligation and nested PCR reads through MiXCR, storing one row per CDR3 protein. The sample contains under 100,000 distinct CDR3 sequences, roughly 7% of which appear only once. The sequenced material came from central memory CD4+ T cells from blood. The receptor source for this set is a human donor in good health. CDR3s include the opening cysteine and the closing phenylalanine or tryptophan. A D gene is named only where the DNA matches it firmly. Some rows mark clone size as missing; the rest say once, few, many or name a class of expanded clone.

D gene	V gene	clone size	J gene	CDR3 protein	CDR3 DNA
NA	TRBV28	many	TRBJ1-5	CASSLGRPSHQPQHF	TGTGCCAGCAGTTTGGGGAGACCGTCACATCAGCCCCAGCATTTT
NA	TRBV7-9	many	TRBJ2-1	CASRIQSSYNEQFF	TGTGCCAGCAGAATACAGAGCTCCTACAATGAGCAGTTCTTC
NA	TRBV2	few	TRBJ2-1	CASSLYGEQFF	TGTGCCAGCAGTCTGTACGGTGAGCAGTTCTTC
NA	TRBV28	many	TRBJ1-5	CASSFRYNQPQHF	TGTGCCAGCAGTTTTAGGTATAATCAGCCCCAGCATTTT
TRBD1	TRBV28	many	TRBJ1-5	CASRPRLGGGDQPQHF	TGTGCCAGCAGGCCCCGTCTAGGGGGCGGCGATCAGCCCCAGCATTTT
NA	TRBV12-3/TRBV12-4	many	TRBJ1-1	CASSLEGAAFF	TGTGCCAGCAGTTTAGAGGGTGCAGCTTTCTTT
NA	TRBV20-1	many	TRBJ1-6	CSARAQNGRTGSPLHF	TGCAGTGCTAGGGCCCAGAACGGACGAACAGGTTCACCCCTCCACTTT
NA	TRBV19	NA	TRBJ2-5	CASSASLPGETQYF	TGTGCCAGTAGTGCTTCTCTTCCGGGGGAGACCCAGTACTTC
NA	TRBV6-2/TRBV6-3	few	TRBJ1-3	CASSSPGGVGNTIYF	TGTGCCAGCAGTTCCCCCGGCGGGGTTGGAAACACCATATATTTT
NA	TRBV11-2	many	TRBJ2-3	CASSLDPNTDTQYF	TGTGCCAGCAGCTTAGATCCAAATACAGATACGCAGTATTTT
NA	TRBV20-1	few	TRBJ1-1	CSAKGGTEAFF	TGCAGTGCGAAAGGGGGCACTGAAGCTTTCTTT
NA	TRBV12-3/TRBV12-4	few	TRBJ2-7	CASHRDGGYEQYF	TGTGCCAGCCACCGGGACGGTGGCTACGAGCAGTACTTC
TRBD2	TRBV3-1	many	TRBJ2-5	CASSLRTSGMVKTQYF	TGTGCCAGCAGCCTCCGGACTAGCGGGATGGTTAAGACCCAGTACTTC
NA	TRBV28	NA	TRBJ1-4	CASSLLGAANEKLFF	TGTGCCAGCAGTTTACTGGGGGCGGCTAATGAAAAACTGTTTTTT
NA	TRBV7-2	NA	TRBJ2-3	CASSQDREGLFYTDTQYF	TGTGCCAGCAGCCAGGACCGAGAGGGACTTTTCTACACAGATACGCAGTATTTT
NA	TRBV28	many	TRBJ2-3	CASSKRTTATDTQYF	TGTGCCAGCAGTAAAAGAACGACAGCCACAGATACGCAGTATTTT
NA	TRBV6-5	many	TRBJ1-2	CASSYSSSGAAYGYTF	TGTGCCAGCAGTTACTCGAGTTCAGGGGCTGCCTATGGCTACACCTTC
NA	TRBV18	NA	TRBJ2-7	CASSPAAQTYEQYF	TGTGCCAGCTCCCCAGCAGCTCAGACCTACGAGCAGTACTTC
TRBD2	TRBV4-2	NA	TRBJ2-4	CASSQGIAGGDIQYF	TGTGCCAGCAGCCAGGGGATAGCGGGGGGGGACATTCAGTACTTC
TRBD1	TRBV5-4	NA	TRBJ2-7	CASSPGTGDGEQYF	TGTGCCAGCAGCCCCGGGACAGGGGATGGCGAGCAGTACTTC
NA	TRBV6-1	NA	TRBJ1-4	CASRPFAGNNEKLFF	TGTGCCAGCAGACCCTTTGCAGGGAATAATGAAAAACTGTTTTTT
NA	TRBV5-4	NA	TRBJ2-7	CASSLPSTRPYEQYF	TGTGCCAGCAGCTTGCCATCGACAAGGCCCTACGAGCAGTACTTC
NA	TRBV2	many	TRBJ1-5	CASSGRIMNQPQHF	TGTGCCAGCAGCGGTAGGATCATGAATCAGCCCCAGCATTTT
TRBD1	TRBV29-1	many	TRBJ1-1	CSVDRRDRGGMNTEAFF	TGCAGCGTTGACCGTCGTGACAGGGGCGGTATGAACACTGAAGCTTTCTTT
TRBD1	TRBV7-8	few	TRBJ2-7	CASSFSIQGAGEQYF	TGTGCCAGCAGCTTCAGTATCCAGGGGGCCGGCGAGCAGTACTTC
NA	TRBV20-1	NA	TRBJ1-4	CSARDKQFSNEKLFF	TGCAGTGCTAGAGATAAACAGTTCTCTAATGAAAAACTGTTTTTT
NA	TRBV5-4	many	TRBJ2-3	CASTQGRPEDTQYF	TGTGCCAGCACTCAGGGACGACCTGAGGATACGCAGTATTTT
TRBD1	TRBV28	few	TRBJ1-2	CASREQGPTGNYGYTF	TGTGCCAGCAGGGAACAGGGGCCAACCGGGAACTATGGCTACACCTTC
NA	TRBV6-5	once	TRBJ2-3	CASTPTGLPTDTQYF	TGTGCCAGCACCCCAACGGGACTTCCCACAGATACGCAGTATTTT
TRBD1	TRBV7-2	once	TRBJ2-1	CASSLVRTGGSRHEQFF	TGTGCCAGCAGCTTAGTGAGGACAGGGGGCTCGAGGCATGAGCAGTTCTTC
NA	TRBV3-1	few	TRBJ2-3	CASSQPSGTDTQYF	TGTGCCAGCAGCCAACCTAGCGGCACAGATACGCAGTATTTT
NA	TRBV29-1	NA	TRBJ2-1	CSVERLDGSEQFF	TGCAGCGTTGAACGGCTAGATGGTAGTGAGCAGTTCTTC
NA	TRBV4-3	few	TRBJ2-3	CASSQDMGSYRTDTQYF	TGCGCCAGCAGCCAAGATATGGGCAGTTACCGCACAGATACGCAGTATTTT
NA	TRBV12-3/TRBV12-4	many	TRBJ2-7	CASSLGQTQYF	TGTGCCAGCAGCCTCGGACAGACGCAGTACTTC
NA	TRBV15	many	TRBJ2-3	CATSREGTRSGDTQYF	TGTGCCACCAGCAGAGAGGGGACGCGAAGTGGAGATACGCAGTATTTT
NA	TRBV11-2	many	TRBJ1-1	CASSRLDRNEAFF	TGTGCCAGCAGCCGGCTCGACAGGAATGAAGCTTTCTTT
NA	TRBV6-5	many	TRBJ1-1	CASSRNRDGTEAFF	TGTGCCAGCAGCCGCAACAGGGACGGCACTGAAGCTTTCTTT
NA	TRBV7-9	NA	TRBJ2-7	CASSFLASSYEQYF	TGTGCCAGCAGCTTTTTGGCCAGCTCCTACGAGCAGTACTTC
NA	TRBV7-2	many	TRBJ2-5	CASSPTGAGETQYF	TGTGCCAGCAGCCCGACGGGGGCGGGGGAGACCCAGTACTTC
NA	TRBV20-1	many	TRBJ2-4	CSARDVTGKAKNIQYF	TGCAGTGCTAGAGACGTCACAGGGAAAGCCAAAAACATTCAGTACTTC
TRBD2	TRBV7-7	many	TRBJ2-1	CASSPGGALHNEQFF	TGTGCCAGCAGCCCCGGGGGGGCGTTGCACAATGAGCAGTTCTTC
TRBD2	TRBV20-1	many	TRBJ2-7	CSAPGLAGGGEQYF	TGCAGTGCTCCGGGACTAGCGGGAGGGGGCGAGCAGTACTTC
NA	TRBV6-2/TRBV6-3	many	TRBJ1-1	CASRHRDSAFATEAFF	TGTGCCAGCAGGCACCGGGACTCCGCTTTTGCCACTGAAGCTTTCTTT
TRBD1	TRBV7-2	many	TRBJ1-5	CASSLGSQGGSQPQHF	TGTGCCAGCAGCTTAGGGTCGCAGGGGGGGAGTCAGCCCCAGCATTTT
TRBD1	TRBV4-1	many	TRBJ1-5	CASSQDPDREYQPQHF	TGCGCCAGCAGCCAAGATCCGGACAGGGAGTATCAGCCCCAGCATTTT
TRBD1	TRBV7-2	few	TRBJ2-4	CASSHSGTGGGLAKNIQYF	TGTGCCAGCAGCCACTCGGGGACAGGGGGGGGACTAGCCAAAAACATTCAGTACTTC
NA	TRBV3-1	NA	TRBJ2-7	CASSQGWIRAEQYF	TGTGCCAGCAGCCAAGGGTGGATCCGGGCCGAGCAGTACTTC
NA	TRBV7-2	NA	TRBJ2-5	CASSPQPNGGETQYF	TGTGCCAGCAGCCCGCAGCCTAACGGTGGAGAGACCCAGTACTTC
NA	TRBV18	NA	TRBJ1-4	CASSYKATNEKLFF	TGTGCCAGCTCTTACAAAGCAACTAATGAAAAACTGTTTTTT
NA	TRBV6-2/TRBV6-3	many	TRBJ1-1	CASGSGGYTEAFF	TGTGCCAGCGGGTCGGGGGGTTACACTGAAGCTTTCTTT
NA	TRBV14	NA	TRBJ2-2	CASSKAARELFF	TGTGCCAGCAGCAAAGCGGCCCGGGAGCTGTTTTTT
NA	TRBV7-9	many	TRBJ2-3	CASSLAQSTDTQYF	TGTGCCAGCAGCTTAGCCCAAAGCACAGATACGCAGTATTTT
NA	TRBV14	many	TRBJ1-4	CASSQVRGLSEKLFF	TGTGCCAGCAGCCAAGTTCGGGGTCTTTCTGAAAAACTGTTTTTT
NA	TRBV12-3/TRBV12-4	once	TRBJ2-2	CASVSGLNTGELFF	TGTGCCAGCGTATCTGGGTTGAACACCGGGGAGCTGTTTTTT
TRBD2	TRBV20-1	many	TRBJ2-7	CSARDRGSRREQYF	TGCAGTGCTAGAGATCGCGGGAGCCGGAGGGAGCAGTACTTC
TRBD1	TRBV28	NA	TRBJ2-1	CASSLPPGQGDNEQFF	TGTGCCAGCAGTTTACCACCGGGACAGGGGGACAATGAGCAGTTCTTC
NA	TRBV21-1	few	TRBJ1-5	CASSKGAPGQHNQPQHF	TGTGCCAGCAGCAAAGGGGCACCGGGACAGCACAATCAGCCCCAGCATTTT